This TCR beta chain was profiled in a study of T cell changes during pregnancy in multiple sclerosis. This clone has just a few counts. Assay: immunoSEQ multiplex PCR; the TCRdb copy retains only in-frame clones and omits some. The profile shows about 20,000 clones, roughly 90% of them singletons. Sequenced material: CD8+ T cells from peripheral blood mononuclear cells, taken in the third trimester of pregnancy. This TCR was sampled from a female donor in good health, enrolled as a control in a pregnancy study.

As DNA, the CDR3 is TGTGCCACCAGCTTGCGGGACGGCGCGAACACCGGGGAGCTGTTTTTT. Protein sequence: CATSLRDGANTGELFF. The genes are TRBV15 and TRBJ2-2, with D possibly TRBD2 on 6 matching bases. The CDR3 is 16 residues long. Germline CDR1 is LNHNV and CDR2 is YYDKDF (reference sequence). Trimming pared 5 bases from V and 0 bases from J, leaving 13 bases between.